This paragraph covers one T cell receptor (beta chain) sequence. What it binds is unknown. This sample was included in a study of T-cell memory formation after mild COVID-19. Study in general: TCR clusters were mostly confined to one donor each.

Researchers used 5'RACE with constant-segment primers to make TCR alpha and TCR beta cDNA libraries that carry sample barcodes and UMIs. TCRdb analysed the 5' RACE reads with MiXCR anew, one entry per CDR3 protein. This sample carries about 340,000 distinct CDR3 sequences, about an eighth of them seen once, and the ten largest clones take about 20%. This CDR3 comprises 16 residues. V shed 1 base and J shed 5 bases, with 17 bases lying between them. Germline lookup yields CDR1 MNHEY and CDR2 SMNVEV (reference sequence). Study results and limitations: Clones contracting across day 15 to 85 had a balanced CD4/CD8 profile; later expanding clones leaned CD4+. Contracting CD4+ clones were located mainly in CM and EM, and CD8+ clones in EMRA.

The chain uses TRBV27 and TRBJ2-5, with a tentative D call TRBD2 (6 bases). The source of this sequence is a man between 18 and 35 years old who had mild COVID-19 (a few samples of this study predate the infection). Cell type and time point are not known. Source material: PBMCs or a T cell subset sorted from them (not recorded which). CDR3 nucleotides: TGTGCCAGCAGTTTATATTGGGCGGGATCGGGGGAGACCCAGTACTTC. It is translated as CASSLYWAGSGETQYF.